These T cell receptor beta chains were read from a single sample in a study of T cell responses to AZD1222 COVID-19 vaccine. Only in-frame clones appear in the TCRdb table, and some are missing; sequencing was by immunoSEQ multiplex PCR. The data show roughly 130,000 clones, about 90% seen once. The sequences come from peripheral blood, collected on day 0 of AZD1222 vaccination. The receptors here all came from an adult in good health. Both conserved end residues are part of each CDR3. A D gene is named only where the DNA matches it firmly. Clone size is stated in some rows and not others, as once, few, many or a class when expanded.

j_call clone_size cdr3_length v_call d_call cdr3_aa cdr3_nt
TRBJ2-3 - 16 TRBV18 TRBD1 CASSPGQTRGTDTQYF TGTGCCAGCTCACCGGGACAGACACGGGGCACAGATACGCAGTATTTT
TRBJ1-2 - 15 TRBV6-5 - CASSPHRTANYGYTF TGTGCCAGCAGTCCCCACAGGACAGCTAACTATGGCTACACCTTC
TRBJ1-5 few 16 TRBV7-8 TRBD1 CASSPWTGVVGQPQHF TGTGCCAGCAGCCCCTGGACAGGGGTTGTCGGTCAGCCCCAGCATTTT
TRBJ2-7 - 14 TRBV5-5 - CASSLITGTYEQYF TGTGCCAGCAGCTTGATAACAGGAACCTACGAGCAGTACTTC
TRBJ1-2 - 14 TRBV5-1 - CASSLEQGGYGYTF TGCGCCAGCAGCTTGGAGCAGGGAGGCTATGGCTACACCTTC
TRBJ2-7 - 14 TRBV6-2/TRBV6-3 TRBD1 CASSSRTGTYEQYF TGTGCCAGCAGTTCCCGGACAGGGACCTACGAGCAGTACTTC
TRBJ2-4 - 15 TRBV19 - CASSIALLAKNIQYF TGTGCCAGTAGTATTGCCCTCCTAGCCAAAAACATTCAGTACTTC
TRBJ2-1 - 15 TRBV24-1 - CATSDLIHKRDEQFF TGTGCCACCAGTGATTTGATTCACAAAAGGGATGAGCAGTTCTTC
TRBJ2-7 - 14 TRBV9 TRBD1 CASSVFQGASEQYF TGTGCCAGCAGCGTTTTCCAGGGGGCTAGCGAGCAGTACTTC
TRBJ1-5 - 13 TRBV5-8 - CASSPRGFDPQHF TGTGCCAGCAGCCCGCGGGGCTTTGATCCCCAGCATTTT
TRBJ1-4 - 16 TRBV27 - CASSWNFWGANEKLFF TGTGCCAGCAGTTGGAATTTTTGGGGGGCAAACGAAAAACTGTTTTTT
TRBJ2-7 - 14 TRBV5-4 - CASSSPSDGYEQYF TGTGCCAGCAGCTCCCCTTCCGACGGCTACGAGCAGTACTTC
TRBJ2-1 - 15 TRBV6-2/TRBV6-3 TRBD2 CASSPTRTSGNEQFF TGTGCCAGCAGTCCCACCCGGACTAGCGGTAATGAGCAGTTCTTC
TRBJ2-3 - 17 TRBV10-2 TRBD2 CASSDHQGLAKQDTQYF TGCGCCAGCAGTGACCACCAGGGACTAGCCAAGCAAGATACGCAGTATTTT
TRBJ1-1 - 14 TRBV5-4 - CASSLDGGGTEAFF TGTGCCAGCAGCTTGGATGGGGGAGGGACTGAAGCTTTCTTT
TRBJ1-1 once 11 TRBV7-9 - CASSRFPEAFF TGTGCCAGCAGCCGGTTCCCTGAAGCTTTCTTT
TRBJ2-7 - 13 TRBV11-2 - CASSPPGSYEQYF TGTGCCAGCAGCCCCCCGGGCTCCTACGAGCAGTACTTC
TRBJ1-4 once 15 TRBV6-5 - CASSYSWRGDEKLFF TGTGCCAGCAGTTACTCGTGGAGGGGGGATGAAAAACTGTTTTTT
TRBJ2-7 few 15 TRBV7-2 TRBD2 CASSSTSGGAYEQYF TGTGCCAGCAGCTCCACTAGCGGGGGGGCCTACGAGCAGTACTTC
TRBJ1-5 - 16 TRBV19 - CASTPRRGALNQPQHF TGTGCCAGTACCCCCCGTAGGGGGGCGCTTAATCAGCCCCAGCATTTT
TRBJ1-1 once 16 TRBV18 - CASSPQGEIVGTEAFF TGTGCCAGCTCACCACAGGGTGAGATAGTAGGCACTGAAGCTTTCTTT
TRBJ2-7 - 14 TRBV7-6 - CASSVEGSSYEQYF TGTGCCAGCAGCGTAGAGGGCAGCTCCTACGAGCAGTACTTC
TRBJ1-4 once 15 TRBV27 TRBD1 CASSPWTGGVEKLFF TGTGCCAGCAGTCCCTGGACAGGGGGAGTCGAAAAACTGTTTTTT
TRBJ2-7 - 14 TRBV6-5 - CASRRDRRYYEQYF TGTGCCAGCAGGCGCGACAGGCGATACTACGAGCAGTACTTC
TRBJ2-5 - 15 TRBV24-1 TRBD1 CATSARQGTRETQYF TGTGCCACCAGTGCCAGACAGGGGACGAGGGAGACCCAGTACTTC
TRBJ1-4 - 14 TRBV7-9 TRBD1 CASSLDGTAGKLFF TGTGCCAGCAGCTTAGATGGGACAGCCGGGAAACTGTTTTTT
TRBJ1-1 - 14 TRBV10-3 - CAISDWQMNTEAFF TGTGCCATCAGTGATTGGCAAATGAACACTGAAGCTTTCTTT
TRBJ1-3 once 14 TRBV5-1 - CASSSGGSGNTIYF TGCGCCAGCAGCTCCGGCGGCTCTGGAAACACCATATATTTT
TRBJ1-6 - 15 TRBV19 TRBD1 CASSPNRGYNSPLHF TGTGCCAGTAGTCCAAACAGGGGTTATAATTCACCCCTCCACTTT
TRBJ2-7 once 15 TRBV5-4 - CASIDLRGAPYEQYF TGTGCCAGCATCGACCTACGGGGGGCTCCCTACGAGCAGTACTTC
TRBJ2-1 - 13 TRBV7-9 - CASSLGRHNEQFF TGTGCCAGCAGCTTAGGACGGCACAATGAGCAGTTCTTC
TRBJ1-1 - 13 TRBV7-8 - CASSLTGSTEAFF TGTGCCAGCAGCTTAACGGGGAGCACTGAAGCTTTCTTT
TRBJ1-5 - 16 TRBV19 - CASSSFGEGEDQPQHF TGTGCCAGTAGTTCCTTCGGGGAGGGAGAAGATCAGCCCCAGCATTTT
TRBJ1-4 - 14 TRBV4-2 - CASSQVRGEEKLFF TGTGCCAGCAGCCAAGTCAGGGGCGAAGAAAAACTGTTTTTT
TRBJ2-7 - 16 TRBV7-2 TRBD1 CASSHDGDRASYEQYF TGTGCCAGCAGCCACGATGGGGACAGGGCCTCCTACGAGCAGTACTTC
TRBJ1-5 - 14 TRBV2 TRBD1 CASRVDRGNQPQHF TGTGCCAGCAGGGTGGACAGGGGCAATCAGCCCCAGCATTTT
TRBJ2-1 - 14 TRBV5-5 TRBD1 CASSSEQGYNEQFF TGTGCCAGCAGCTCCGAACAGGGGTACAATGAGCAGTTCTTC